This T cell receptor (beta chain) originates from a study of cytomegalovirus exposure and HLA in healthy donors. 60 Vbeta and 13 Jbeta primers were used in PCR. The authors' processing: In a later analysis, of 79 million or so unique beta chains, about 12 million appeared in at least two donors. Generated by immunoSEQ multiplex PCR, the TCRdb table keeps only in-frame clones and is missing some. V and J calls plus clone size are reproduced from that table; the DNA served to infer D and trimming. The sample holds fewer than 110,000 clones, 85% to 90% seen once. The CDR3 has 13 residues. V was trimmed by 8 bases and J by 0 bases, leaving 8 bases between them. Looked up from germline, CDR1 is SGHTA and CDR2 is FQGNSA.

The source of this sequence is a man aged 25 to 40 in good health and CMV-seronegative. Sequences were obtained from PBMCs. This chain joins TRBV7-2 and TRBJ1-5, with D hard to call. The CDR3 DNA follows: TGTGCCAGCGGCAGGAATAGCAATCAGCCCCAGCATTTT. This sequence encodes CASGRNSNQPQHF.